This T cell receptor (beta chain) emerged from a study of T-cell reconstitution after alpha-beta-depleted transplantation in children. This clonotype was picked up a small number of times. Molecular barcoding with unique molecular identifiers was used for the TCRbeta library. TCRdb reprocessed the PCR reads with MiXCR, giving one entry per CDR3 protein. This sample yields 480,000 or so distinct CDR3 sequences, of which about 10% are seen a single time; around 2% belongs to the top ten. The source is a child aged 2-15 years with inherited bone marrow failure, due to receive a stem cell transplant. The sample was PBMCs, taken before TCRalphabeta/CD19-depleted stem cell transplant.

CDR3 in DNA: TGTGCCAGCAGCCCAACCGACAGGGGTTTAGAGCAGTTCTTC. It encodes CASSPTDRGLEQFF. The chain recombines TRBV5-4 with TRBJ2-1; 8 bases are a match to TRBD1. Germline values: CDR1 SGHNT, CDR2 YYREEE (reference sequence). This CDR3 is 14 amino acids long. Trimming cost V 4 bases and J 10 bases; bases outside gene matches: 10.